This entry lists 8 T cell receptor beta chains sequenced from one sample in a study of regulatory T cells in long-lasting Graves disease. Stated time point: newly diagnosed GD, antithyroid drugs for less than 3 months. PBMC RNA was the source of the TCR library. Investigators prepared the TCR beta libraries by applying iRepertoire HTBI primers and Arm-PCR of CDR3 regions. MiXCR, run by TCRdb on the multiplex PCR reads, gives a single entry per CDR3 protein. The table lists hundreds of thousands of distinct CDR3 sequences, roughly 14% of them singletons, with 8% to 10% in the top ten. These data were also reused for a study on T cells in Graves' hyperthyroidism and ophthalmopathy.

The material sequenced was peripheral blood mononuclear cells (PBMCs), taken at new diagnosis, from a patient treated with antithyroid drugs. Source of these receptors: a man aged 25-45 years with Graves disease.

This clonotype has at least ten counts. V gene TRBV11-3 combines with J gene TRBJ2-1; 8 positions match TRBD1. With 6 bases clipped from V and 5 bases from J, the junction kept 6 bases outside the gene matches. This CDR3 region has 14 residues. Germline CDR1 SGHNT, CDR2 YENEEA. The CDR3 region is CASSWDRQDNEQFF. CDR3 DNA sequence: TGTGCCAGCAGTTGGGACAGGCAGGACAATGAGCAGTTCTTC.

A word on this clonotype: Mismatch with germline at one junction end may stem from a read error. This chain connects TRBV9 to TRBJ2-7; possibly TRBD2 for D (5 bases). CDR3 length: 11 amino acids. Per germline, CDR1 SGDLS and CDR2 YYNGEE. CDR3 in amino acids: CASSVSGLQYF. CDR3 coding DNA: TGCGCCAGCAGTGTGTCGGGGTTGCAGTACTTC.

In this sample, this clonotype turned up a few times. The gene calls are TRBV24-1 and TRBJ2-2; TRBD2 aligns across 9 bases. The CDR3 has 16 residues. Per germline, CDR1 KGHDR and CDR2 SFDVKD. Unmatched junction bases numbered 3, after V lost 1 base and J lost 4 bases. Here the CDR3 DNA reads TGTGCCACCAGTGATTTCGGCGGGAGGGCCACCGGGGAGCTGTTTTTT. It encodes CATSDFGGRATGELFF.

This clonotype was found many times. The CDR3 spells CAISEKGPARLSSPLHF. CDR3 nucleotides: TGTGCCATCAGTGAGAAAGGTCCCGCTCGTCTTAGTTCACCCCTCCACTTT. The V gene is TRBV10-3, the J gene TRBJ1-6; no clear D. In germline, CDR1 is ENHRY, CDR2 SYGVKD. The CDR3 has 17 amino acids. Trimming shortened V by 2 bases and J by 9 bases, and 20 bases separated the two germline ends.

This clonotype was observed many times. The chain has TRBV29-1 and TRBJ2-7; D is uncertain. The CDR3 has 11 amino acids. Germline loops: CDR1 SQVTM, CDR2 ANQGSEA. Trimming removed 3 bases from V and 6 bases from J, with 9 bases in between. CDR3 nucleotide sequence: TGCAGCGTTGACGTGGGTCCCGAGCAGTACTTC. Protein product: CSVDVGPEQYF.

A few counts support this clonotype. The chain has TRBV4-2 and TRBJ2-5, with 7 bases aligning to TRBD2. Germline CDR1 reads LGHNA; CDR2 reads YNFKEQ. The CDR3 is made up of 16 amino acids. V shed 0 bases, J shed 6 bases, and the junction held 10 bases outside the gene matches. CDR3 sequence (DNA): TGTGCCAGCAGCCAAGATCGCGGAGGGAGGGCTCAGACCCAGTACTTC. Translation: CASSQDRGGRAQTQYF.

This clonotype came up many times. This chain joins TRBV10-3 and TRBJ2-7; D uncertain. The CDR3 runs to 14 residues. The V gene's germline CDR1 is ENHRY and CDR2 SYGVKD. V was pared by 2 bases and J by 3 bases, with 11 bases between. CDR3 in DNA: TGTGCCATCAGTGAGAGCGAAGGCGGCTACGAGCAGTACTTC. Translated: CAISESEGGYEQYF.

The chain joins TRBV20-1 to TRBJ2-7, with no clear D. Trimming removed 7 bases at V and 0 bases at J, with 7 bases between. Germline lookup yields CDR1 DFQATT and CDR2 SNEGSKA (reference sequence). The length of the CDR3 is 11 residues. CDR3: CSGSTSYEQYF. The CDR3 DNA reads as TGCAGTGGGTCTACCTCCTACGAGCAGTACTTC.